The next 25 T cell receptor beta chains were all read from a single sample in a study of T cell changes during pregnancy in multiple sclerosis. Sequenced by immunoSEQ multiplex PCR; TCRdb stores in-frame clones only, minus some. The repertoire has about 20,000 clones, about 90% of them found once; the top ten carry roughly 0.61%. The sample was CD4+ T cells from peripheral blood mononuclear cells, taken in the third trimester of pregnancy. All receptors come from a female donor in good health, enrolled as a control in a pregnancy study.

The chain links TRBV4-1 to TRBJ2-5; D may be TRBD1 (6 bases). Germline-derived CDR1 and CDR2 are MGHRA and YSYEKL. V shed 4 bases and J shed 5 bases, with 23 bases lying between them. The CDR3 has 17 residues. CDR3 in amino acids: CASSPGDGRNLVETQYF. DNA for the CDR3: TGCGCCAGCAGCCCAGGGGACGGGCGGAATCTTGTGGAGACCCAGTACTTC.

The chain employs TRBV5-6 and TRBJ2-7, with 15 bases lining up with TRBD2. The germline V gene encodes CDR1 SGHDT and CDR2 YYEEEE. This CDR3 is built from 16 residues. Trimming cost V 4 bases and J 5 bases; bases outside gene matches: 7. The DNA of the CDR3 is TGTGCCAGCAGCCCGGGACTAGCGGGAGGTAGGGACGAGCAGTACTTC. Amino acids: CASSPGLAGGRDEQYF.

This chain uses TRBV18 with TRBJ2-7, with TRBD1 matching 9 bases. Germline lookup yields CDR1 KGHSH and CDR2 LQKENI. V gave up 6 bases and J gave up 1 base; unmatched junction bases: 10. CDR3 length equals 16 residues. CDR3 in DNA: TGTGCCAGCTCTCGCAGGGACAGGGTCACTTCCTACGAGCAGTACTTC. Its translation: CASSRRDRVTSYEQYF.

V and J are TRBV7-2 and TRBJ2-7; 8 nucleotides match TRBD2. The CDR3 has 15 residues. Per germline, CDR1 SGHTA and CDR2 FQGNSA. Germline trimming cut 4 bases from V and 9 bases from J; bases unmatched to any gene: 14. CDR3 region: CASSSPSGGASGQYF. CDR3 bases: TGTGCCAGCAGCTCGCCCTCCGGGGGGGCATCGGGGCAGTACTTC.

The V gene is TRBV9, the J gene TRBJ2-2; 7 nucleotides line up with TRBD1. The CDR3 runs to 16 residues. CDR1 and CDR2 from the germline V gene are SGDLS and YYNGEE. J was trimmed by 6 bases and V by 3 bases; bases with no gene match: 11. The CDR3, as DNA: TGTGCCAGCAGCGCGCGACAGGGTCGGACCCCCGGGGAGCTGTTTTTT. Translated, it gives CASSARQGRTPGELFF.

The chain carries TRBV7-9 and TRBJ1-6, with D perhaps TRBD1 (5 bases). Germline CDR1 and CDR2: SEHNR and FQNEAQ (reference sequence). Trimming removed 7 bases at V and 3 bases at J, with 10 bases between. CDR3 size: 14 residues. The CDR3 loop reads CASKTEYYNSPLHF. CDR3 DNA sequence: TGTGCCAGCAAGACAGAATACTATAATTCACCCCTCCACTTT.

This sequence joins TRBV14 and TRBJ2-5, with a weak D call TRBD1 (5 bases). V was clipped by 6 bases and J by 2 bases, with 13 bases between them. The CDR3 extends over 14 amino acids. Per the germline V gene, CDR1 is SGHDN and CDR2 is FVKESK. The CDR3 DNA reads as TGTGCCAGCAGTCCCCGGACACCACAAGAGACCCAGTACTTC. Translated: CASSPRTPQETQYF.

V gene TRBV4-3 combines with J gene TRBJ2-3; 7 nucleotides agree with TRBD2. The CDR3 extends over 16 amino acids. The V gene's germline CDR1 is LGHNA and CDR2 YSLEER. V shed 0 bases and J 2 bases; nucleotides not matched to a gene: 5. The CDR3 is CASSQDRGGATDTQYF. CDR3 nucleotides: TGCGCCAGCAGCCAAGATCGCGGGGGAGCCACAGATACGCAGTATTTT.

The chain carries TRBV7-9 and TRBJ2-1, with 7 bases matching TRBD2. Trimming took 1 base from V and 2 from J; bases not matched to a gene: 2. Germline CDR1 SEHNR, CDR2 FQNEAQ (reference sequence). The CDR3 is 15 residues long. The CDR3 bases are TGTGCCAGCAGCTTAGGGGGAGGGCCCTACAATGAGCAGTTCTTC. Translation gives CASSLGGGPYNEQFF.

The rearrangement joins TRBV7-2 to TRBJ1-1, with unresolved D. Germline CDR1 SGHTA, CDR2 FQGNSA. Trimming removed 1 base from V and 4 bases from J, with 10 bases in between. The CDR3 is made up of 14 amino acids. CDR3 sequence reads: CASSLGPGSTEAFF. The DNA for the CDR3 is TGTGCCAGCAGCTTAGGGCCGGGGAGCACTGAAGCTTTCTTT.

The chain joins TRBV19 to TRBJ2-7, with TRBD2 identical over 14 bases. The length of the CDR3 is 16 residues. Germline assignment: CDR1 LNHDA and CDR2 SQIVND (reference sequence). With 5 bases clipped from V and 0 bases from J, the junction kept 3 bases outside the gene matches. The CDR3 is CASSWGTSGSSYEQYF. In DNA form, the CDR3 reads TGTGCCAGTAGTTGGGGGACTAGCGGGAGCTCCTACGAGCAGTACTTC.

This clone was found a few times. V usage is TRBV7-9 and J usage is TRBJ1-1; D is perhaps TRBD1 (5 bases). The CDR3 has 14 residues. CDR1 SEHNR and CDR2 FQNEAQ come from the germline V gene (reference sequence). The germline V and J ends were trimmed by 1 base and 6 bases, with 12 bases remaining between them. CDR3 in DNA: TGTGCCAGCAGCTTAGATTCGGGCAGGGCTGAAGCTTTCTTT. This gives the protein CASSLDSGRAEAFF.

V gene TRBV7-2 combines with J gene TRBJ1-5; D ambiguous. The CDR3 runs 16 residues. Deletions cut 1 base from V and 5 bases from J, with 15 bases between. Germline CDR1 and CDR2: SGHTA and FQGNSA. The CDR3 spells CASSLEAHDKDQPQHF. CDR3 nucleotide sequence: TGTGCCAGCAGCTTAGAAGCTCACGATAAAGATCAGCCCCAGCATTTT.

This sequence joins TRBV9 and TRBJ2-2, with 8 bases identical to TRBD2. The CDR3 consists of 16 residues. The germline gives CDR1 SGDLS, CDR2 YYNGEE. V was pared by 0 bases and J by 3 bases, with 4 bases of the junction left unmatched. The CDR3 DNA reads TGTGCCAGCAGCGTAGCGGGGCGGGGGGACACCGGGGAGCTGTTTTTT. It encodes CASSVAGRGDTGELFF. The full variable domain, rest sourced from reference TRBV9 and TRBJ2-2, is DSGVTQTPKHLITATGQRVTLRCSPRSGDLSVYWYQQSLDQGLQFLIQYYNGEERAKGNILERFSAQQFPDLHSELNLSSLELGDSALYFCASSVAGRGDTGELFFGEGSRLTVL.

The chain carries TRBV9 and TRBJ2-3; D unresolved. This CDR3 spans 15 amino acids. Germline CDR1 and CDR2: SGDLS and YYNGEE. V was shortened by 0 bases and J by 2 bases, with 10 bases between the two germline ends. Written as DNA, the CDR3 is TGTGCCAGCAGCGTAGTGGCGGAGCACACAGATACGCAGTATTTT. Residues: CASSVVAEHTDTQYF.

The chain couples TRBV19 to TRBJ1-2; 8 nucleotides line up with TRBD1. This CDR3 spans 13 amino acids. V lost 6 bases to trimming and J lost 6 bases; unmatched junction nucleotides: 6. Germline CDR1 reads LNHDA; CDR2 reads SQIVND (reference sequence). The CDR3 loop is CASRTTGEDGYTF. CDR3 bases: TGTGCCAGTAGAACGACAGGGGAGGATGGCTACACCTTC.

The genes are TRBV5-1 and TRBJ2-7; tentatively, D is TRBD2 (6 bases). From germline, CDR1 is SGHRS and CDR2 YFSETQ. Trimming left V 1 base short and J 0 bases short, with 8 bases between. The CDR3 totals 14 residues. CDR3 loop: CASSLYGGSYEQYF. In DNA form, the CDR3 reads TGCGCCAGCAGCTTGTACGGGGGCTCCTACGAGCAGTACTTC.

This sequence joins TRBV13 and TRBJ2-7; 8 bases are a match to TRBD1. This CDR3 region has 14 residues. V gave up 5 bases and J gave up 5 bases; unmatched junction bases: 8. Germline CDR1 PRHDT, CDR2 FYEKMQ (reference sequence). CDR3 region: CASSERQGPHEQYF. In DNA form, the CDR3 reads TGTGCCAGCAGCGAAAGACAGGGGCCCCACGAGCAGTACTTC. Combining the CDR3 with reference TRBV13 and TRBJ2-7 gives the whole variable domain AAGVIQSPRHLIKEKRETATLKCYPIPRHDTVYWYQQGPGQDPQFLISFYEKMQSDKGSIPDRFSAQQFSDYHSELNMSSLELGDSALYFCASSERQGPHEQYFGPGTRLTVT.

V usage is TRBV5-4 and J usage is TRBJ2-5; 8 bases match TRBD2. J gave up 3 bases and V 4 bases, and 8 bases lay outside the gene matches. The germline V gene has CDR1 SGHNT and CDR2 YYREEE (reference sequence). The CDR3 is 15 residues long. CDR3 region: CASSPLQAGEETQYF. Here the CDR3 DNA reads TGTGCCAGCAGCCCTTTACAAGCGGGAGAAGAGACCCAGTACTTC. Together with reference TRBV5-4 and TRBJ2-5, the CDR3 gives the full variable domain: ETGVTQSPTHLIKTRGQQVTLRCSSQSGHNTVSWYQQALGQGPQFIFQYYREEENGRGNFPPRFSGLQFPNYSSELNVNALELDDSALYLCASSPLQAGEETQYFGPGTRLLVL.

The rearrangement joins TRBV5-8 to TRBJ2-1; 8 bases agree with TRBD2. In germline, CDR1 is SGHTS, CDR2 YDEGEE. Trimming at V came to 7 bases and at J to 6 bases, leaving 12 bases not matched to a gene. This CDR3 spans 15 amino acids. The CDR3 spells CASFDEAGVSNEQFF. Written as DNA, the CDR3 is TGTGCCAGCTTTGATGAAGCGGGGGTCTCCAATGAGCAGTTCTTC.

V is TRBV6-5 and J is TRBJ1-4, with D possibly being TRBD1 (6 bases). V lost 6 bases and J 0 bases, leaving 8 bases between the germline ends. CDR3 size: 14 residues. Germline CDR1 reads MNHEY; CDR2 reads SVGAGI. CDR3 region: CASRHRATNEKLFF. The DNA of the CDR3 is TGTGCCAGCAGGCACAGGGCAACTAATGAAAAACTGTTTTTT.

CDR3 amino acids: CASSSRQGLNQPQHF. CDR3 nucleotides: TGTGCCAGCAGTTCCCGACAGGGCTTAAATCAGCCCCAGCATTTT. The chain combines TRBV27 with TRBJ1-5; 7 nucleotides match TRBD1. Germline V lookup: CDR1 MNHEY, CDR2 SMNVEV (reference sequence). This CDR3 contains 15 residues. The V gene end was trimmed by 4 bases and the J gene end by 4 bases; junction bases not matched to a gene: 7.

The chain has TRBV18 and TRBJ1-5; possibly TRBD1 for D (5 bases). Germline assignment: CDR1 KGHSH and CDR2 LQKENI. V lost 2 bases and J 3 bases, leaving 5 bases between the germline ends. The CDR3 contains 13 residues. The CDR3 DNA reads TGTGCCAGCTCACCAGGGGCCAATCAGCCCCAGCATTTT. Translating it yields CASSPGANQPQHF. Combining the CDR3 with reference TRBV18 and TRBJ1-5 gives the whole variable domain NAGVMQNPRHLVRRRGQEARLRCSPMKGHSHVYWYRQLPEEGLKFMVYLQKENIIDESGMPKERFSAEFPKEGPSILRIQQVVRGDSAAYFCASSPGANQPQHFGDGTRLSIL.

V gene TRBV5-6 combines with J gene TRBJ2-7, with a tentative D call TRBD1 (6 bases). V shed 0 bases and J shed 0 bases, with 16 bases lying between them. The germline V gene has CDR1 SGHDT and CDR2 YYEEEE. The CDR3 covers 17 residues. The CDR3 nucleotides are TGTGCCAGCAGCTTGGAACTACAGGGCCTTACCTCCTACGAGCAGTACTTC. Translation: CASSLELQGLTSYEQYF. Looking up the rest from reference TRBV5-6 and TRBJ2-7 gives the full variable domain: DAGVTQSPTHLIKTRGQQVTLRCSPKSGHDTVSWYQQALGQGPQFIFQYYEEEERQRGNFPDRFSGHQFPNYSSELNVNALLLGDSALYLCASSLELQGLTSYEQYFGPGTRLTVT.

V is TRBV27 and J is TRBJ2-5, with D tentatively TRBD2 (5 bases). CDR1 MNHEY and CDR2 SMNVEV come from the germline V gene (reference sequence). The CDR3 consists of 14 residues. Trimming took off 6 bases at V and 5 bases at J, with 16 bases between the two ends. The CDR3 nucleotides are TGTGCCAGCAGAATCTCACTAGTAAGTGAGACCCAGTACTTC. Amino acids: CASRISLVSETQYF.